The clone carrying this TCR beta chain has more than one count but fewer than ten. This sample was taken from a study of blood T cells in healthy people across ages. For the second PCR, which ran for 7 to 11 cycles, a sample-barcoded 5' primer and a J-beta primer mix were used. Using its own MiXCR run on the 5' RACE reads, TCRdb lists one record per CDR3 protein. In the table there are some 730,000 distinct CDR3 sequences, approximately 22% of which are singletons. The source material was blood. The sequence was collected from a man in his 70s in good health.

The CDR3 sequence: CASRGVVLHEQYF. Here the CDR3 DNA reads TGTGCCAGCAGAGGAGTTGTCCTTCACGAGCAGTACTTC. V is TRBV6-5 and J is TRBJ2-7, with no clear D. The germline CDR1 and CDR2 sequences are MNHEY and SVGAGI. V lost 6 bases, J lost 5 bases, and 14 bases lay in between. The CDR3 is made up of 13 amino acids.